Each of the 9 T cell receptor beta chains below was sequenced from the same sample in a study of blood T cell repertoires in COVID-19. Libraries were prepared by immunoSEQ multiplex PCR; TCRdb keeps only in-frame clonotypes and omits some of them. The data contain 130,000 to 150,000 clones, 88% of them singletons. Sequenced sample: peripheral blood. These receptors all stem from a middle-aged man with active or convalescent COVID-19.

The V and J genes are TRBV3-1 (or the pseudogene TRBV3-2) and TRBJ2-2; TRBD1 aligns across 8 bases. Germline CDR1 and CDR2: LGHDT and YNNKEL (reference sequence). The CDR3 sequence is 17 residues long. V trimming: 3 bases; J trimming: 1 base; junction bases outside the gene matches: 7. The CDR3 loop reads CASSQGRQGWNTGELFF. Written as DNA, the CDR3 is TGTGCCAGCAGCCAGGGCCGACAGGGGTGGAACACCGGGGAGCTGTTTTTT.

The CDR3 reads CASSQVSGQMNSPLHF. DNA of the CDR3: TGTGCCAGCAGCCAAGTTTCGGGACAGATGAATTCACCCCTCCACTTT. J is TRBJ1-6 and V is TRBV14; 7 positions match TRBD1. Losses at the gene ends were 1 base for V and 7 bases for J; bases not matched to a gene: 7. The CDR3 length is 16 residues. Germline lookup yields CDR1 SGHDN and CDR2 FVKESK. The whole variable domain, filled in from reference TRBV14 and TRBJ1-6, reads EAGVTQFPSHSVIEKGQTVTLRCDPISGHDNLYWYRRVMGKEIKFLLHFVKESKQDESGMPNNRFLAERTGGTYSTLKVQPAELEDSGVYFCASSQVSGQMNSPLHFGNGTRLTVT.

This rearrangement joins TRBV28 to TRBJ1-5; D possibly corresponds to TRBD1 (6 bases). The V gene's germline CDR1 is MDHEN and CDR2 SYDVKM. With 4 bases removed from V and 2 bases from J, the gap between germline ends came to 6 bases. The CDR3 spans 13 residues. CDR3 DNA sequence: TGTGCCAGCAGTTACAGGGGCAATCAGCCCCAGCATTTT. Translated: CASSYRGNQPQHF. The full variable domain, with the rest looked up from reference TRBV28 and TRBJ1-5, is DVKVTQSSRYLVKRTGEKVFLECVQDMDHENMFWYRQDPGLGLRLIYFSYDVKMKEKGDIPEGYSVSREKKERFSLILESASTNQTSMYLCASSYRGNQPQHFGDGTRLSIL.

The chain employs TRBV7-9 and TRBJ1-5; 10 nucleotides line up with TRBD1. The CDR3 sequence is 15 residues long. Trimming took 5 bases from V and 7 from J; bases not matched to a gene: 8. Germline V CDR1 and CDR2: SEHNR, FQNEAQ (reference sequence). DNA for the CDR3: TGTGCCAGCAGCATGACAGGGGGCCCCGGGCAGCCCCAGCATTTT. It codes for CASSMTGGPGQPQHF.

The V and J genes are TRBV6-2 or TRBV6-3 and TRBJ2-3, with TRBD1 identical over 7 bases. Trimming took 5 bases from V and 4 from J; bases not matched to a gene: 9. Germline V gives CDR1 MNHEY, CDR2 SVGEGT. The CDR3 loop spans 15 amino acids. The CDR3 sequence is CASSRQGLTSDTQYF. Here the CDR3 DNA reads TGTGCCAGCAGTCGACAGGGCCTCACTTCAGATACGCAGTATTTT.

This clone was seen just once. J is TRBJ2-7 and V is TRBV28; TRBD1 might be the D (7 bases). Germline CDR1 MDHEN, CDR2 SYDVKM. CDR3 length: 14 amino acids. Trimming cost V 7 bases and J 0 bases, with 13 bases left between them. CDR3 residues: CASNGQGGSYEQYF. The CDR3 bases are TGTGCCAGCAATGGGCAGGGGGGCTCCTACGAGCAGTACTTC.

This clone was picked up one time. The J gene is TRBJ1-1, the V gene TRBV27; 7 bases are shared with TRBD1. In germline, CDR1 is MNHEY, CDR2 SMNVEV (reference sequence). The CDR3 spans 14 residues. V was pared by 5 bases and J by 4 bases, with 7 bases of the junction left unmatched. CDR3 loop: CASSPKQGSTEAFF. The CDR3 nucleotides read TGTGCCAGCAGTCCAAAACAGGGGTCCACTGAAGCTTTCTTT.

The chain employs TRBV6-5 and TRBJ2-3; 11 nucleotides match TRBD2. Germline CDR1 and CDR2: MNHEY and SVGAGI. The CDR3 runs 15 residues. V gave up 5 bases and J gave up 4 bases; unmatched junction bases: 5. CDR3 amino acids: CASSPGTSGADTQYF. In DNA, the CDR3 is TGTGCCAGCAGTCCCGGGACTAGCGGAGCAGATACGCAGTATTTT.

CDR3 nucleotide sequence: TGTGCCAGCAGCGTGACGGGAGGGTACTACGAGCAGTACTTC. Encoded protein: CASSVTGGYYEQYF. V is TRBV9 and J is TRBJ2-7, with 8 bases aligning to TRBD2. The CDR3 runs to 14 residues. The V gene end was trimmed by 2 bases and the J gene end by 3 bases; junction bases not matched to a gene: 4. The germline CDR1 and CDR2 sequences are SGDLS and YYNGEE.